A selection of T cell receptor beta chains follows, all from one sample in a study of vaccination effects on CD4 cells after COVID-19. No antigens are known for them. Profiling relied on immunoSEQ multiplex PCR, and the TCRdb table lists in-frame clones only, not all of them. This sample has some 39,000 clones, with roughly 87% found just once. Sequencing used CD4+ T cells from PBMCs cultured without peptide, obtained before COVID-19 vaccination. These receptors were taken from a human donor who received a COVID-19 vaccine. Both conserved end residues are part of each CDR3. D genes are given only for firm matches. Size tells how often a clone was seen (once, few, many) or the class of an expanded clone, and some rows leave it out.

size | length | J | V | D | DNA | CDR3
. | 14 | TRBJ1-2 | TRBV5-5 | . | TGTGCCAGCAGCCAAGGACACTCTAACTATGGCTACACCTTC | CASSQGHSNYGYTF
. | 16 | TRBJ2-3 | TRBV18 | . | TGTGCCAGCTCACCATCTGCGGGACGGAGCACAGATACGCAGTATTTT | CASSPSAGRSTDTQYF
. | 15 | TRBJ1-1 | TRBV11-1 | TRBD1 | TGTGCCAGCAGCTTAATCCGGACAGGGAACACTGAAGCTTTCTTT | CASSLIRTGNTEAFF
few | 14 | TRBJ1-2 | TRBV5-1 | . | TGCGCCAGCAGCTTGGGGTCGTCAGGGGCGGTCTACACCTTC | CASSLGSSGAVYTF
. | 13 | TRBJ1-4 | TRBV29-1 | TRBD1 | TGCAGCGTGAAGGGGGCAAAGGGGGAAAAACTGTTTTTT | CSVKGAKGEKLFF
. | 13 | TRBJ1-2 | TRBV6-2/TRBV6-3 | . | TGTGCCAGCAGTTACTCGATACGGAATGGCTACACCTTC | CASSYSIRNGYTF
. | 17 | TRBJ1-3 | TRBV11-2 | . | TGTGCCAGCAGCCGCTTTAGGACGGAGAGCTCTGGAAACACCATATATTTT | CASSRFRTESSGNTIYF
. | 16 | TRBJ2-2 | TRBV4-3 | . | TGCGCCAGCAGCCATGGGCAGGTCTTGAGAACCGGGGAGCTGTTTTTT | CASSHGQVLRTGELFF
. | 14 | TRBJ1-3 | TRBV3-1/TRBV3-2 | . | TGTGCCAGCAGCCAAGGTTCCTTTGGAAACACCATATATTTT | CASSQGSFGNTIYF
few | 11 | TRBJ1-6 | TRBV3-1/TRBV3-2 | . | TGTGCCAGCAGCCATAATTCACCCCTCCACTTT | CASSHNSPLHF
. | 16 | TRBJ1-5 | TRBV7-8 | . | TGTGCCAGCAGCTTAAGAGGCTTACTCGGAAATCAGCCCCAGCATTTT | CASSLRGLLGNQPQHF
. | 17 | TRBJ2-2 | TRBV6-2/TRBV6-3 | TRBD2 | TGTGCCAGCAGTTACTCGAGGACTAGCGGGAACACCGGGGAGCTGTTTTTT | CASSYSRTSGNTGELFF
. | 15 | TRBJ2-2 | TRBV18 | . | TGTGCCAGCTCACCAGGGGCGCCGAACACCGGGGAGCTGTTTTTT | CASSPGAPNTGELFF
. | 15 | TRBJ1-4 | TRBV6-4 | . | TGTGCCAGCAGTGTTACAGGGTCCACTAATGAAAAACTGTTTTTT | CASSVTGSTNEKLFF
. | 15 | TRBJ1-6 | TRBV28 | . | TGTGCCAGCAGTTCCGCGGGCGCCGGGAATTCACCCCTCCACTTT | CASSSAGAGNSPLHF
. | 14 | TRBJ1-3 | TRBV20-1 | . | TGCAGTGCTAGTCGGGGGGTTGCTGGAAACACCATATATTTT | CSASRGVAGNTIYF
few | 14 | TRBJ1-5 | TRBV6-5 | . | TGTGCCAGCAGCAGAAGCGGGGGCGATCAGCCCCAGCATTTT | CASSRSGGDQPQHF
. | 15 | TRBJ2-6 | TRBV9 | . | TGTGCCAGCAGCGACAGGGAAGCTGGGGCCAACGTCCTGACTTTC | CASSDREAGANVLTF
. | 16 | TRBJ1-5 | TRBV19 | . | TGTGCCAGTAGTATCGGGAACTCGAATAGCAATCAGCCCCAGCATTTT | CASSIGNSNSNQPQHF
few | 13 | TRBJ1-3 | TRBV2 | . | TGTGCCAGCACGGACAGAGTCGGAAACACCATATATTTT | CASTDRVGNTIYF
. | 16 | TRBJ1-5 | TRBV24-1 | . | TGTGCCACCAGTGACCCCGGGTTGGGAGCCAATCAGCCCCAGCATTTT | CATSDPGLGANQPQHF
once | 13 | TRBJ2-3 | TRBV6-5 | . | TGTGCCAGCAGGGTAGCGGTGGCAGATACGCAGTATTTT | CASRVAVADTQYF
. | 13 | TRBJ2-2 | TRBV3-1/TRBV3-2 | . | TGTGCCAGCAGCCAAGGACTCACCGGGGAGCTGTTTTTT | CASSQGLTGELFF
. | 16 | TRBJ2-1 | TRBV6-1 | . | TGTGCCAGCAGTGAAGAGTTAAGTGGGGGGCACAATGAGCAGTTCTTC | CASSEELSGGHNEQFF
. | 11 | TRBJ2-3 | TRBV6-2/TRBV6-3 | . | TGTGCCAGCAGTTACTTGAATACGCAGTATTTT | CASSYLNTQYF
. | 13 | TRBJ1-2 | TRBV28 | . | TGTGCCAGCAGTTTATTAGCCGGCTATGGCTACACCTTC | CASSLLAGYGYTF